The 22 T cell receptor beta chains presented below share a single source sample, sequenced in a study of CXCR3-negative and CXCR3-positive naive CD8 T cells. These receptors lack a known antigen. UMI-labeled 5' RACE yielded the TRB cDNA libraries. Using the 5' RACE reads, TCRdb records one entry per CDR3 protein without DNA. The sample table sets out 84,000 or so distinct CDR3 sequences. Study results and limitations: CXCR3-expressing naive cells carried TRB CDR3s more hydrophobic than those of CXCR3-negative naive cells.

The sample consisted of naive CXCR3+ CD8+ T cells from blood. The subset here: CD45RO-CCR7+CD27+CD95- naive CD8+ T cells expressing CXCR3 (TNR3+). The receptors stem from a human donor in good health. Some clones in this sample may be carry-over from other donors' samples.

The V gene is TRBV6-2 or TRBV6-3, the J gene TRBJ2-7; the TRBD2 assignment by TCRdb is unverifiable without DNA. The CDR3 covers 14 residues. CDR1 and CDR2 (germline): MNHEY, SVGEGT. CDR3 sequence reads: CASSPDKPRAEQYF.

The chain uses TRBV28 and TRBJ2-1; there is no DNA to check the TCRdb D call of TRBD2. The CDR3 has 16 residues. Germline V gene data show CDR1 as MDHEN and CDR2 as SYDVKM. The CDR3 protein is CASSLPSGSSYNEQFF.

The CDR3 is CSASPGYEQYF. The rearrangement joins TRBV20-1 to TRBJ2-7; TCRdb designates TRBD1, a call that cannot be tested without DNA. This CDR3 has 11 amino acids. Germline V CDR1 and CDR2: DFQATT, SNEGSKA (reference sequence).

J is TRBJ1-2 and V is TRBV7-2. CDR1 and CDR2 from the germline V gene are SGHTA and FQGNSA. CDR3 length: 16 amino acids. CDR3 loop: CASSLAEGVGYYGYTF.

The chain combines TRBV20-1 with TRBJ2-7; TCRdb designates TRBD2, a call that cannot be tested without DNA. The germline V gene has CDR1 DFQATT and CDR2 SNEGSKA (reference sequence). This CDR3 has 15 amino acids. The CDR3 sequence: CSVEPSGGAGYEQYF.

V gene TRBV28 combines with J gene TRBJ2-1; lacking DNA, the TRBD2 call made by TCRdb goes unchecked. The CDR3 contains 18 residues. Germline V gene lookup returns CDR1 MDHEN and CDR2 SYDVKM. The CDR3 loop is CASSLLSEMASGYNEQFF.

This rearrangement joins TRBV10-3 to TRBJ2-7; without DNA, the TCRdb call of TRBD2 cannot be checked. The CDR3 spans 14 residues. Germline V gene sequence: CDR1 ENHRY, CDR2 SYGVKD. This CDR3 reads CAISESTRETEQYF.

CDR3 sequence reads: CASSLEAGSDYSPLHF. The V and J genes are TRBV5-6 and TRBJ1-6. Germline values: CDR1 SGHDT, CDR2 YYEEEE. The CDR3 loop spans 16 amino acids.

The rearrangement joins TRBV2 to TRBJ2-1; checking the TCRdb D call of TRBD2 is not possible without DNA. The CDR3 contains 17 residues. Looked up from germline, CDR1 is SNHLY and CDR2 is FYNNEI. The CDR3 sequence is CASSEKSVLAGDPEQFF.

The CDR3: CASSVSGGRGNEQFF. The rearrangement joins TRBV9 to TRBJ2-1; TCRdb outputs TRBD1, but without DNA this stays unchecked. CDR1 and CDR2 (germline): SGDLS, YYNGEE. This CDR3 has 15 residues.

The rearrangement joins TRBV20-1 to TRBJ1-2; TCRdb outputs TRBD1, but without DNA this stays unchecked. The CDR3 consists of 15 residues. Germline CDR1 DFQATT, CDR2 SNEGSKA (reference sequence). The CDR3 loop is CSARDQTGTNYGYTF.

The chain employs TRBV19 and TRBJ2-7; TCRdb reports TRBD1, a call that lacks DNA to check it against. Germline CDR1 reads LNHDA; CDR2 reads SQIVND (reference sequence). The CDR3 runs 15 residues. The CDR3: CASKFGTGGSYEQYF.

This chain joins TRBV12-3 or TRBV12-4 and TRBJ2-7; absent DNA, TCRdb's TRBD1 call cannot be checked. The CDR3 length is 15 residues. The CDR3 sequence: CASRPGGGALGEQYF.

The rearrangement uses TRBV28 and TRBJ1-1; the D call of TRBD1 rests on TCRdb alone, since no DNA is present to check it. The CDR3 runs to 15 residues. Germline values: CDR1 MDHEN, CDR2 SYDVKM. The CDR3 here is CASSLSGQSNTEAFF.

The V and J genes are TRBV28 and TRBJ2-1; the TCRdb D gene call, TRBD2, has no DNA to confirm it. From germline, CDR1 is MDHEN and CDR2 SYDVKM. The CDR3 length is 15 residues. CDR3 in amino acids: CASRTSGGAYNEQFF.

The gene calls are TRBV28 and TRBJ2-7; checking the TCRdb D call of TRBD1 is not possible without DNA. CDR1 MDHEN and CDR2 SYDVKM come from the germline V gene. The CDR3 has 13 residues. The CDR3 loop reads CASSWGLNYEQYF.

The rearrangement joins TRBV20-1 to TRBJ2-1; no DNA is available, so the TRBD1 call from TCRdb remains unchecked. The CDR3 extends over 12 amino acids. The V gene's germline CDR1 is DFQATT and CDR2 SNEGSKA (reference sequence). The CDR3 protein is CSAPTGYNEQFF.

J is TRBJ2-7 and V is TRBV5-5; the D call of TRBD1 rests on TCRdb alone, since no DNA is present to check it. In germline, CDR1 is SGHKS, CDR2 YYEKEE (reference sequence). This CDR3 has 14 residues. The CDR3 is CASRRGQGDGEQYF.

The chain combines TRBV28 with TRBJ2-2; TCRdb outputs TRBD1, but without DNA this stays unchecked. The CDR3 spans 17 residues. Germline CDR1 is MDHEN and CDR2 is SYDVKM. CDR3: CASSLVGGTVGTGELFF.

The rearrangement links TRBV5-1 to TRBJ2-1; TCRdb gives TRBD2 as the D gene, but with no DNA this cannot be confirmed. CDR3 length: 18 residues. CDR1 and CDR2 from the germline V gene are SGHRS and YFSETQ. CDR3 sequence reads: CASSLEASGGDELAPQFF. The variable domain in full, with the rest retrieved from reference TRBV5-1 and TRBJ2-1, is KAGVTQTPRYLIKTRGQQVTLSCSPISGHRSVSWYQQTPGQGLQFLFEYFSETQRNKGNFPGRFSGRQFSNSRSEMNVSTLELGDSALYLCASSLEASGGDELAPQFFGPGTRLTVL.

V usage is TRBV6-5 and J usage is TRBJ2-7. CDR1 is MNHEY and CDR2 is SVGAGI in the germline V gene. The CDR3 sequence is 13 residues long. CDR3 sequence reads: CASSYSARDEQYF.

J is TRBJ2-7 and V is TRBV9. This CDR3 spans 15 amino acids. Germline V gene data show CDR1 as SGDLS and CDR2 as YYNGEE. The CDR3 region is CASSVAGSISYEQYF.